Sequencing of this T cell receptor (beta chain) was carried out in a study of blood T cell repertoires in COVID-19. Profiling relied on immunoSEQ multiplex PCR, and the TCRdb table lists in-frame clones only, not all of them. The profile shows roughly 110,000 clones, 70% to 90% of them singletons. V lost 4 bases, J lost 7 bases, and 13 bases stayed unmatched. The CDR3 spans 16 residues. Looked up from germline, CDR1 is SGHRS and CDR2 is YFSETQ. The specimen was peripheral blood. The sequence was collected from a man aged 40-49 years with acute or convalescent COVID-19. The chain combines TRBV5-1 with TRBJ1-4; 7 nucleotides agree with TRBD1. The CDR3 here is CASSPSGQVSSEKLFF. DNA of the CDR3: TGCGCCAGCAGCCCGAGCGGACAGGTTTCTTCTGAAAAACTGTTTTTT.